This T cell receptor beta chain derives from a study of post-analysis software for immune sequencing data. Details on this clonotype: Its specificity is unknown.

Study-level findings and limits: Pronounced co-clustering by F measure was evident among identically batched samples. Significantly lower normalized Chao1 diversity was found in patients with multiple sclerosis relative to controls.

Unique molecular identifiers were built into the TCR beta cDNA libraries. Each batch of about 0.95 to 11 million T cells produced approximately 470,000 cDNA molecules. From the PCR reads, TCRdb called clonotypes with MiXCR, one entry per CDR3 protein. The table has 820,000 or so distinct CDR3 sequences, roughly 50% seen once; the top ten hold around 4.5%. This receptor was taken from a girl under 18 with multiple sclerosis. The source material was blood.

DNA of the CDR3: TGTGCCAGCAGGATGACAGGCAATAGCAATCAGCCCCAGCATTTT. Its protein product is CASRMTGNSNQPQHF. V and J are TRBV7-2 and TRBJ1-5, with D possibly TRBD1 on 6 matching bases. Germline assignment: CDR1 SGHTA and CDR2 FQGNSA. This CDR3 contains 15 residues. The ends were cut back, 6 bases at V and 0 bases at J, with 12 bases in the middle.